The 32 T cell receptor beta chains listed next were all sequenced from one sample in a study of OX40 agonist ivuxolimab in advanced cancers. Measured with immunoSEQ multiplex PCR; TCRdb has only the in-frame clones, and not every one. In the table there are some 140,000 clones, about 92% of which are singletons. This sample comprised CD4+ or CD8+ T cells sorted from blood, obtained in a trial of the OX40 agonist ivuxolimab. Every receptor here comes from an adult with an advanced solid tumor such as melanoma, head and neck, liver or kidney cancer.

The chain has TRBV11-1 and TRBJ2-5, with TRBD1 identical over 9 bases. The tail of the sequence fits TRBJ2-7 better, so the J call may be wrong. Germline V gene sequence: CDR1 SGHAT, CDR2 FQDESV (reference sequence). This CDR3 is 17 amino acids long. CDR3 residues: CASSLNTGTGSSYEQYF. CDR3 DNA: TGTGCCAGCAGCTTGAACACCGGGACAGGGAGCTCCTACGAGCAGTACTTC.

The chain joins TRBV11-3 to TRBJ1-1; D gene ambiguous. Trimming removed 2 bases from V and 11 bases from J, with 12 bases in between. The CDR3 contains 12 residues. The germline V gene has CDR1 SGHNT and CDR2 YENEEA. CDR3 amino acids: CASSLTGGTAFF. Written as DNA, the CDR3 is TGTGCCAGCAGCTTAACGGGTGGAACCGCTTTCTTT.

V gene TRBV4-1 combines with J gene TRBJ2-3; 9 nucleotides align to TRBD2. Germline-derived CDR1 and CDR2 are MGHRA and YSYEKL. This CDR3 spans 15 amino acids. V was pared by 1 base and J by 1 base, with 0 bases of the junction left unmatched. The CDR3 region has the DNA TGCGCCAGCAGCCAAGTAGCGGGAGGCACAGATACGCAGTATTTT. Translation gives CASSQVAGGTDTQYF.

This chain joins TRBV2 and TRBJ2-7, with TRBD1 matching over 7 bases. CDR1 and CDR2 from the germline V gene are SNHLY and FYNNEI. V was clipped by 4 bases and J by 3 bases; unmatched bases: 9. There are 15 residues in the CDR3. The CDR3 DNA sequence: TGTGCCAGCAGTGCGGGACAGCCCGCCCTCTACGAGCAGTACTTC. Translation gives CASSAGQPALYEQYF.

This clone was observed a few times. The chain couples TRBV11-3 to TRBJ1-4; no definite D call. The CDR3 extends over 13 amino acids. Germline V gene data show CDR1 as SGHNT and CDR2 as YENEEA. Trimming pared 0 bases from V and 10 bases from J, leaving 9 bases between. CDR3 DNA sequence: TGTGCCAGCAGCTTAGAGCCGGGAGGAAAACTGTTTTTT. As protein: CASSLEPGGKLFF.

This clone has only a few counts. The chain carries TRBV5-1 and TRBJ2-2; possibly TRBD1 for D (6 bases). The CDR3 runs to 15 residues. The V end lost 6 bases, the J end lost 2 bases, and 14 bases lay between the germline ends. CDR1 is SGHRS, CDR2 YFSETQ, per germline. Here the CDR3 reads CASTRDRSNTGELFF. In nucleotides, the CDR3 is TGCGCCAGCACAAGAGACAGGAGTAACACCGGGGAGCTGTTTTTT.

The chain joins TRBV7-2 to TRBJ2-1, with 7 bases identical to TRBD1. The CDR3 is 14 residues long. Germline CDR1 and CDR2: SGHTA and FQGNSA. V lost 5 bases to trimming and J lost 3 bases; unmatched junction nucleotides: 4. For the CDR3, the DNA is TGTGCCAGCAGCCCGACAGGGTACTACAATGAGCAGTTCTTC. This codes for CASSPTGYYNEQFF.

This clone turned up a few times. This sequence joins TRBV28 and TRBJ2-7; no firm D call. CDR1 is MDHEN, CDR2 SYDVKM, per germline. The CDR3 totals 16 residues. Trimming removed 4 bases from V and 3 bases from J, with 19 bases in between. The CDR3: CASSSVTGSIFYEQYF. CDR3 bases: TGTGCCAGCAGTTCAGTAACCGGGTCCATCTTCTACGAGCAGTACTTC.

J is TRBJ2-5 and V is TRBV28, with D tentatively TRBD2 (6 bases). The V end was cut by 6 bases, the J end by 2 bases, with 16 bases between. This CDR3 comprises 15 residues. The germline V gene has CDR1 MDHEN and CDR2 SYDVKM. The CDR3 nucleotides are TGTGCCAGCAGCCAAATGACTAGGAATCAAGAGACCCAGTACTTC. The encoded protein is CASSQMTRNQETQYF.

The chain is built from TRBV19 and TRBJ1-2; no reliable D call. V gave up 3 bases and J gave up 2 bases, with 13 bases separating them. In germline, CDR1 is LNHDA, CDR2 SQIVND (reference sequence). CDR3 length: 15 residues. CDR3 region: CASSIGPGMNYGYTF. CDR3 DNA: TGTGCCAGTAGTATCGGACCGGGTATGAACTATGGCTACACCTTC. Complete variable domain (other parts from reference TRBV19 and TRBJ1-2): DGGITQSPKYLFRKEGQNVTLSCEQNLNHDAMYWYRQDPGQGLRLIYYSQIVNDFQKGDIAEGYSVSREKKESFPLTVTSAQKNPTAFYLCASSIGPGMNYGYTFGSGTRLTVV.

The V gene is TRBV7-3, the J gene TRBJ2-1, with 9 bases identical to TRBD2. CDR1 and CDR2 from the germline V gene are SGHTA and FQGTGA. J lost 2 bases, V lost 8 bases, and 4 bases had no gene match. This CDR3 contains 14 residues. CDR3 coding DNA: TGTGCCAGCGGATTAGCGGGGGCCTACAATGAGCAGTTCTTC. Translated: CASGLAGAYNEQFF.

The chain couples TRBV7-2 to TRBJ2-7; the D gene is possibly TRBD1 (6 bases). From germline, CDR1 is SGHTA and CDR2 FQGNSA. The V and J ends lost 1 base and 7 bases respectively, with 11 bases between them. The CDR3 runs 13 residues. The CDR3 coding sequence is TGTGCCAGCAGCTTAGGGACAGCTGGGGAGCAGTACTTC. It translates to CASSLGTAGEQYF.

The rearrangement links TRBV28 to TRBJ2-7; D unresolved. The CDR3 has 11 residues. Trimming left V 3 bases short and J 6 bases short, with 6 bases between. CDR1 and CDR2 from the germline V gene are MDHEN and SYDVKM. The CDR3 sequence: CASSFLGEQYF. The DNA of the CDR3 is TGTGCCAGCAGTTTTCTCGGCGAGCAGTACTTC.

V usage is TRBV9 and J usage is TRBJ2-3; D is possibly TRBD1 (6 bases). From germline, CDR1 is SGDLS and CDR2 YYNGEE. V was trimmed by 0 bases and J by 5 bases, leaving 16 bases between them. This CDR3 has 16 amino acids. CDR3 bases: TGTGCCAGCAGCGTAGGGTCAGGGGTAGGTGGAGATACGCAGTATTTT. It is translated as CASSVGSGVGGDTQYF.

The chain is built from TRBV27 and TRBJ1-1; possibly TRBD1 for D (5 bases). The CDR3 spans 14 residues. Trimming removed 3 bases from V and 0 bases from J, with 8 bases in between. Germline CDR1 is MNHEY and CDR2 is SMNVEV (reference sequence). CDR3 sequence reads: CASSFGHLNTEAFF. CDR3 DNA sequence: TGTGCCAGCAGTTTTGGACACTTGAACACTGAAGCTTTCTTT.

The chain joins TRBV7-2 to TRBJ1-5; D remains ambiguous. Trimming shortened V by 3 bases and J by 8 bases, and 17 bases separated the two germline ends. This CDR3 has 15 residues. The germline CDR1 and CDR2 sequences are SGHTA and FQGNSA. CDR3 nucleotide sequence: TGTGCCAGCAGCTTCAGAGACCGAGGTCTAGAGCCCCAGCATTTT. Residues: CASSFRDRGLEPQHF.

The chain couples TRBV11-2 to TRBJ1-1, with D perhaps TRBD1 (6 bases). Germline CDR1 reads SGHAT; CDR2 reads FQNNGV. CDR3 length: 14 residues. The CDR3 DNA reads TGTGCGAAAGCCGCTACAGGGTTGGGAACTGAAGCTTTCTTT. It is translated as CAKAATGLGTEAFF.

The chain couples TRBV10-1 to TRBJ1-6; D remains unclear. Trimming took off 2 bases at V and 7 bases at J, with 9 bases between the two ends. The CDR3 length is 14 residues. Germline values: CDR1 WNHNN, CDR2 SYGVQD (reference sequence). The DNA for the CDR3 is TGCGCCAGCAGTGAGGATGTAGTGAATTCACCCCTCCACTTT. Protein: CASSEDVVNSPLHF.

The chain carries TRBV11-2 and TRBJ2-5; D is possibly TRBD1 or TRBD2 (5 bases each). Deletions cut 8 bases from V and 5 bases from J, with 12 bases between. The length of the CDR3 is 12 residues. Per the germline V gene, CDR1 is SGHAT and CDR2 is FQNNGV. The CDR3 region has the DNA TGTGCCAGCGGTTGGGACGGGGAGACCCAGTACTTC. Translation: CASGWDGETQYF.

The chain is built from TRBV18 and TRBJ1-1; no clear D. Deletions cut 0 bases from V and 4 bases from J, with 9 bases between. The CDR3 consists of 14 residues. CDR1 and CDR2 from the germline V gene are KGHSH and LQKENI. CDR3 region: CASSPPPRGTEAFF. CDR3 sequence (DNA): TGTGCCAGCTCACCACCCCCCCGGGGCACTGAAGCTTTCTTT.

This chain connects TRBV25-1 to TRBJ2-3, with 8 bases fitting TRBD2. V lost 3 bases to trimming and J lost 3 bases; unmatched junction nucleotides: 5. The CDR3 has 15 residues. Germline values: CDR1 MGHDK, CDR2 SYGVNS. This chain's CDR3 is CASSEAREVTDTQYF. DNA for the CDR3: TGTGCCAGCAGTGAGGCGCGGGAGGTGACAGATACGCAGTATTTT.

This clone was found a few times. The CDR3 is CASSSQGTNQPQHF. DNA of the CDR3: TGTGCCAGCAGCTCTCAGGGTACCAATCAGCCCCAGCATTTT. The chain has TRBV5-4 and TRBJ1-5; possibly TRBD1 for D (5 bases). V lost 3 bases to trimming and J lost 3 bases, with 10 bases between them. Germline assignment: CDR1 SGHNT and CDR2 YYREEE (reference sequence). This CDR3 region has 14 residues.

For this clone: The germline gene is not matched at one end of the junction; a read error may be the cause. V usage is TRBV6-5 and J usage is TRBJ2-3, with TRBD1 matching over 9 bases. CDR1 is MNHEY, CDR2 SVGAGI, per germline. CDR3 size: 15 residues. CDR3 in DNA: TGTGCCGGCAGTTACGGGACAGGGAAGGCAGATACGCAGTATTTT. It encodes CAGSYGTGKADTQYF.

The chain uses TRBV21-1 and TRBJ2-6; the D call of TRBD2 is as the table states it, not checked on the DNA. TRBV21-1 counts as a pseudogene. The CDR3 sequence is 16 residues long. CDR3 DNA sequence: TGTGCCAGCGACCGCGGGGGGACTACTGGGGCCAACGTCCTGACTTTC. Translating gives CASDRGGTTGANVLTF.

On this clone: The junction differs from germline at one of its ends, possibly a read error. This chain uses TRBV6-5 with TRBJ1-2; possible D gene TRBD1, 6 bases. The length of the CDR3 is 13 residues. Germline lookup yields CDR1 MNHEY and CDR2 SVGAGI. The CDR3 DNA reads TGTGCCAGCAGTCCCGTCGGGGGCCTGGTATTGTCCTTC. Translation gives CASSPVGGLVLSF.

This clone was recorded once. The chain is built from TRBV4-3 and TRBJ1-5; TRBD1 might be the D (6 bases). CDR1 and CDR2 from the germline V gene are LGHNA and YSLEER. The CDR3 has 15 residues. V lost 1 base, J lost 3 bases, and 10 bases lay in between. The CDR3 is CASSQGQANNQPQHF. The CDR3 DNA follows: TGCGCCAGCAGCCAAGGACAGGCCAACAATCAGCCCCAGCATTTT.

The chain recombines TRBV19 with TRBJ2-6; D gene uncertain. Trimming pared 2 bases from V and 4 bases from J, leaving 6 bases between. Germline V gene sequence: CDR1 LNHDA, CDR2 SQIVND (reference sequence). The CDR3 extends over 14 amino acids. This CDR3 reads CASSIKVGANVLTF. The CDR3 DNA is TGTGCCAGTAGTATAAAGGTGGGGGCCAACGTCCTGACTTTC.

This chain uses TRBV10-3 with TRBJ1-3, with D perhaps TRBD1 (5 bases). V gave up 8 bases and J gave up 2 bases, with 10 bases separating them. The CDR3 totals 13 residues. Germline V gene sequence: CDR1 ENHRY, CDR2 SYGVKD. The CDR3 DNA sequence: TGTGCCATCGCGGGGGGAACTGGAAACACCATATATTTT. Protein: CAIAGGTGNTIYF.

The chain combines TRBV4-1 with TRBJ2-3; 7 nucleotides line up with TRBD1. After removal of 5 bases from V and 4 bases from J, the junction contained 3 bases not matched to a gene. This CDR3 spans 13 amino acids. CDR1 is MGHRA and CDR2 is YSYEKL in the germline V gene. DNA of the CDR3: TGCGCCAGCAGCATAGGGGGCCCAGATACGCAGTATTTT. Amino acid sequence: CASSIGGPDTQYF.

This CDR3 is CASTEEGGIRPDKPYSNQPQHF. In DNA form, the CDR3 reads TGTGCCAGCACCGAAGAGGGCGGAATCAGGCCCGACAAACCGTATAGCAATCAGCCCCAGCATTTT. The gene calls are TRBV2 and TRBJ1-5, with D unresolved. This CDR3 has 22 amino acids. Germline CDR1 is SNHLY and CDR2 is FYNNEI. The V end lost 7 bases, the J end lost 0 bases, and 34 bases lay between the germline ends.

The chain joins TRBV29-1 to TRBJ2-3, with D possibly matching TRBD2 (6 bases). Between the trimmed V and J ends, which lost 4 bases and 0 bases, there was a span of 11 bases. This CDR3 is built from 14 residues. Germline values: CDR1 SQVTM, CDR2 ANQGSEA. CDR3 residues: CSVGRLASTDTQYF. CDR3 DNA sequence: TGCAGCGTTGGACGGCTAGCGAGCACAGATACGCAGTATTTT.

This chain joins TRBV6-6 and TRBJ2-2, with D perhaps being TRBD1 or TRBD2 (6 bases each). CDR3 size: 14 residues. The V gene's germline CDR1 is MNHNY and CDR2 SVGAGI (reference sequence). Trimming left V 5 bases short and J 6 bases short, with 13 bases between. CDR3 in amino acids: CASSLSGAAGELFF. CDR3 DNA: TGTGCCAGCAGTCTTTCGGGGGCCGCCGGGGAGCTGTTTTTT.